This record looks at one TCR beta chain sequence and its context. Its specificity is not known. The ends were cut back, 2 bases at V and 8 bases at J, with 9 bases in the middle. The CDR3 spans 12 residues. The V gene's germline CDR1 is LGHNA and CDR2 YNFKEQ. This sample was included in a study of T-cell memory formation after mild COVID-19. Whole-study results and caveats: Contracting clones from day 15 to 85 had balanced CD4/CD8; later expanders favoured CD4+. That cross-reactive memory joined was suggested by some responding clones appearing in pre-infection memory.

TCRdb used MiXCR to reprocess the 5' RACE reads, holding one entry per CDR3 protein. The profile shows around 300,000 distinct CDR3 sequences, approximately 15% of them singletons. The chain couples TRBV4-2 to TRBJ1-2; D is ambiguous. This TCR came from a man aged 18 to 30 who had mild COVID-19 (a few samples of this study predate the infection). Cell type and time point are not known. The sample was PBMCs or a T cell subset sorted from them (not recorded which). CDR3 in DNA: TGTGCCAGCAGCCAAAACCGTGGGGGCTACACCTTC. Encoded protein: CASSQNRGGYTF.